This entry concerns a single T cell receptor beta chain. CDR1 is SGDLS, CDR2 YYNGEE, per germline. The ends lost 0 bases at V and 9 bases at J; junction bases unmatched: 14. This CDR3 region has 19 residues. This table comes from immunoSEQ multiplex PCR, and its TCRdb copy is limited to in-frame clones, with some not included. This table has 160,000 or so clones, 82% appearing once. The data derive from a study of blood T cell repertoires in COVID-19. Background on the study: Sources were T cells, B-cell-depleted T cells, or PBMCs; the material itself was cDNA or gDNA.

The chain links TRBV9 to TRBJ2-1; TRBD2 matches at 14 bases. Sequencing was carried out using peripheral blood. This sequence originates from a woman aged 70-85 years with acute or convalescent COVID-19. The CDR3 reads CASSVGSQTSGRALVEQFF. DNA of the CDR3: TGTGCCAGCAGCGTAGGATCCCAGACTAGCGGGAGGGCCCTTGTTGAGCAGTTCTTC.